Shown below are 28 T cell receptor beta chains from a single sample sequenced in a study of T cell responses to AZD1222 COVID-19 vaccine. Profiled with immunoSEQ multiplex PCR; TCRdb holds only in-frame clones, not every one. The sample holds around 91,000 clones; more than 70% are singletons and the top ten take less than 20%. Sequenced material: peripheral blood, taken on day 0 of AZD1222 vaccination. These receptors came from an adult in good health.

The chain links TRBV28 to TRBJ2-7; D unclear. The CDR3 is 11 amino acids. V shed 5 bases and J shed 3 bases, with 5 bases lying between them. Germline CDR1 is MDHEN and CDR2 is SYDVKM. This CDR3 is CASSRNYEQYF. For the CDR3, the DNA is TGTGCCAGCAGTCGAAACTACGAGCAGTACTTC.

The chain recombines TRBV6-2 or TRBV6-3 with TRBJ1-5; the D gene is possibly TRBD1 (5 bases). This CDR3 spans 14 amino acids. The germline V gene encodes CDR1 MNHEY and CDR2 SVGEGT. Trimming took off 1 base at V and 7 bases at J, with 11 bases between the two ends. For the CDR3, the DNA is TGTGCCAGCAGTTACTATCAGGGCATACAGCCCCAGCATTTT. Its translation: CASSYYQGIQPQHF.

V is TRBV18 and J is TRBJ1-1; TRBD1 is a possible D gene (6 bases). Germline V lookup: CDR1 KGHSH, CDR2 LQKENI. The length of the CDR3 is 15 residues. Trimming removed 0 bases from V and 5 bases from J, with 13 bases in between. This chain's CDR3 is CASSPPEGGRTEAFF. CDR3 nucleotides: TGTGCCAGCTCACCACCGGAGGGGGGCAGAACTGAAGCTTTCTTT.

This clone was seen just once. The chain links TRBV6-5 to TRBJ1-1; D is uncertain. V was clipped by 6 bases and J by 1 base, with 15 bases between them. This CDR3 has 15 residues. From germline, CDR1 is MNHEY and CDR2 SVGAGI. In nucleotides, the CDR3 is TGTGCCAGCAGAACGTCCTGGGCCGGGAACACTGAAGCTTTCTTT. It codes for CASRTSWAGNTEAFF.

J is TRBJ1-6 and V is TRBV24-1; D not resolved. The CDR3 spans 15 residues. Per the germline V gene, CDR1 is KGHDR and CDR2 is SFDVKD. V shed 5 bases and J shed 9 bases, with 16 bases lying between them. This CDR3 is CATSAVCSIISPLHF. The CDR3 DNA follows: TGTGCCACCAGTGCGGTGTGTAGTATAATTTCACCCCTCCACTTT.

This clone was recorded only once. The chain employs TRBV28 and TRBJ2-2; D is ambiguous. There are 12 residues in the CDR3. V lost 6 bases and J 2 bases, leaving 4 bases between the germline ends. Germline values: CDR1 MDHEN, CDR2 SYDVKM. This CDR3 reads CASSSNTGELFF. CDR3 nucleotide sequence: TGTGCCAGCAGCTCAAACACCGGGGAGCTGTTTTTT.

The chain combines TRBV27 with TRBJ1-2, with D perhaps TRBD1 (5 bases). Between the trimmed V and J ends, which lost 4 bases and 8 bases, there was a span of 23 bases. The CDR3 runs to 16 residues. The germline V gene encodes CDR1 MNHEY and CDR2 SMNVEV (reference sequence). The CDR3 coding sequence is TGTGCCAGCAGTTCCGGGTCTCTGGTGCAGGGTTTCGGCTACACCTTC. Translated, it gives CASSSGSLVQGFGYTF.

This chain uses TRBV20-1 with TRBJ2-5; no definite D call. Germline V gene sequence: CDR1 DFQATT, CDR2 SNEGSKA (reference sequence). The V end was cut by 3 bases, the J end by 5 bases, with 16 bases between. CDR3 length: 14 residues. The CDR3 DNA sequence: TGCAGTGCTAGTTGGACGGGTGTGGTGGAGACCCAGTACTTC. Protein: CSASWTGVVETQYF.

This rearrangement joins TRBV6-4 to TRBJ2-7; 11 positions match TRBD2. V lost 6 bases and J lost 5; bases outside the gene matches: 18. Germline assignment: CDR1 MRHNA and CDR2 SNTAGT. The CDR3 has 18 residues. The CDR3 region is CASRGRASGGSPSHEQYF. CDR3 sequence (DNA): TGTGCCAGCAGGGGGAGGGCTAGCGGGGGGAGCCCTTCCCACGAGCAGTACTTC.

J is TRBJ2-7 and V is TRBV12-3 or TRBV12-4; 7 bases map to TRBD2. There are 13 residues in the CDR3. The V and J ends lost 5 bases and 2 bases, in that order; junction bases with no gene match: 3. The CDR3 DNA reads as TGTGCCAGCAGTCCCGGACTAGCCTACGAGCAGTACTTC. Its protein product is CASSPGLAYEQYF.

About this clone itself: The same CDR3 can be traced to other DNA sequences in this sample. The rearrangement joins TRBV6-5 to TRBJ1-1, with D hard to call. The CDR3 consists of 13 residues. V lost 3 bases to trimming and J lost 2 bases, with 7 bases between them. The germline V gene encodes CDR1 MNHEY and CDR2 SVGAGI. CDR3 loop: CASSYGGNTEAFF. The CDR3 DNA reads TGTGCCAGCAGTTATGGTGGCAACACTGAAGCTTTCTTT.

This chain joins TRBV6-5 and TRBJ1-2, with no clear D. Germline V gene data show CDR1 as MNHEY and CDR2 as SVGAGI. The CDR3 contains 16 residues. Trimming removed 0 bases from V and 4 bases from J, with 15 bases in between. CDR3 DNA sequence: TGTGCCAGCAGTTACTCTACTCTACGGACGGGCTATGGCTACACCTTC. Its translation: CASSYSTLRTGYGYTF.

This clone was observed a handful of times. V is TRBV19 and J is TRBJ1-1; D may be TRBD1 (5 bases). Trimming stripped 9 bases from V and 4 bases from J, with 21 bases between. In germline, CDR1 is LNHDA, CDR2 SQIVND (reference sequence). CDR3 length: 15 residues. The CDR3 here is CASSSGLLRGTEAFF. As DNA, the CDR3 is TGTGCCAGCAGTTCGGGACTCCTAAGGGGCACTGAAGCTTTCTTT.

The rearrangement joins TRBV19 to TRBJ2-7; D remains unclear. The CDR3 length is 14 residues. The V gene's germline CDR1 is LNHDA and CDR2 SQIVND (reference sequence). Trimming pared 5 bases from V and 0 bases from J, leaving 11 bases between. Here the CDR3 DNA reads TGTGCCAGTAGTGACTTGCAGAGCTCCTACGAGCAGTACTTC. Protein product: CASSDLQSSYEQYF. The full variable domain, its missing parts supplied by reference TRBV19 and TRBJ2-7, is DGGITQSPKYLFRKEGQNVTLSCEQNLNHDAMYWYRQDPGQGLRLIYYSQIVNDFQKGDIAEGYSVSREKKESFPLTVTSAQKNPTAFYLCASSDLQSSYEQYFGPGTRLTVT.

This chain connects TRBV28 to TRBJ2-7; 8 nucleotides match TRBD1. This CDR3 region has 12 residues. V dropped 7 bases and J dropped 3; count of bases not matched to a gene: 2. Germline CDR1 reads MDHEN; CDR2 reads SYDVKM. CDR3 sequence: CASNTGGYEQYF. The CDR3 DNA reads as TGTGCCAGCAATACAGGGGGCTACGAGCAGTACTTC.

The chain employs TRBV19 and TRBJ1-2; D remains unclear. CDR3 length equals 14 residues. Germline CDR1 LNHDA, CDR2 SQIVND (reference sequence). Trimming pared 3 bases from V and 5 bases from J, leaving 13 bases between. CDR3 protein: CASSMTQPFYGYTF. The DNA for the CDR3 is TGTGCCAGTAGTATGACACAGCCGTTTTATGGCTACACCTTC.

V gene TRBV20-1 combines with J gene TRBJ1-2, with D unclear. The V end was cut by 3 bases, the J end by 4 bases, with 6 bases between. The V gene's germline CDR1 is DFQATT and CDR2 SNEGSKA (reference sequence). This CDR3 contains 11 residues. The CDR3 is CSASTIYGYTF. CDR3 in DNA: TGCAGTGCTAGTACCATCTATGGCTACACCTTC.

This chain connects TRBV10-2 to TRBJ1-1; 7 bases fit TRBD1. The CDR3 is 13 residues long. From germline, CDR1 is WSHSY and CDR2 SAAADI. With V trimmed by 5 bases and J by 5 bases, 5 bases remained unmatched. The CDR3, as DNA: TGCGCCAGCAGTCTGACAGGGCGAACTGAAGCTTTCTTT. Protein product: CASSLTGRTEAFF.

The genes are TRBV6-6 and TRBJ2-1; TRBD1 matches at 7 bases. This CDR3 spans 13 amino acids. V was pared by 4 bases and J by 8 bases, with 5 bases of the junction left unmatched. Germline CDR1 is MNHNY and CDR2 is SVGAGI (reference sequence). The CDR3 here is CASSLTGWDEQFF. As DNA, the CDR3 is TGTGCCAGCAGTTTGACAGGGTGGGATGAGCAGTTCTTC.

The chain employs TRBV24-1 and TRBJ2-7; 8 bases line up with TRBD1. The germline gives CDR1 KGHDR, CDR2 SFDVKD. J lost 3 bases, V lost 3 bases, and 3 bases had no gene match. CDR3 length: 14 residues. Written as DNA, the CDR3 is TGTGCCACCAGTGATGCGGACAGGGACTACGAGCAGTACTTC. As protein: CATSDADRDYEQYF.

This clone was seen more than once but under ten times. The chain combines TRBV12-3 or TRBV12-4 with TRBJ2-7; D is possibly TRBD1 (6 bases). Trimming removed 6 bases at V and 3 bases at J, with 12 bases between. The CDR3 spans 13 residues. In DNA, the CDR3 is TGTGCCAGCAGGACAGGCCACGGCTACGAGCAGTACTTC. Protein: CASRTGHGYEQYF.

This clone was counted between two and nine times. The V gene is TRBV3-1 (or the pseudogene TRBV3-2), the J gene TRBJ2-7, with 9 bases matching TRBD1. CDR3 length: 16 amino acids. With 3 bases clipped from V and 3 bases from J, the junction kept 9 bases outside the gene matches. Looked up from germline, CDR1 is LGHDT and CDR2 is YNNKEL (reference sequence). The CDR3 DNA reads as TGTGCCAGCAGCCATCAAGGGACAGGGCTTTTCTACGAGCAGTACTTC. Its translation is CASSHQGTGLFYEQYF.

The genes are TRBV9 and TRBJ2-6; D gene unclear. Trimming removed 0 bases from V and 0 bases from J, with 7 bases in between. The germline V gene has CDR1 SGDLS and CDR2 YYNGEE. This CDR3 has 16 amino acids. CDR3 loop: CASSVDLFSGANVLTF. CDR3 coding DNA: TGTGCCAGCAGCGTAGACCTCTTCTCTGGGGCCAACGTCCTGACTTTC. Full variable domain (rest looked up from reference TRBV9 and TRBJ2-6): DSGVTQTPKHLITATGQRVTLRCSPRSGDLSVYWYQQSLDQGLQFLIQYYNGEERAKGNILERFSAQQFPDLHSELNLSSLELGDSALYFCASSVDLFSGANVLTFGAGSRLTVL.

The chain employs TRBV23-1 and TRBJ2-7; perhaps TRBD1 as D (5 bases). TRBV23-1 is identified as an open reading frame with a role that is uncertain. The V end lost 0 bases, the J end lost 7 bases, and 22 bases lay between the germline ends. The CDR3 consists of 17 residues. DNA of the CDR3: TGCGCCAGCAGTCAATCCTCGGCAGGGCTCGATTTAGGGGAGCAGTACTTC. Residues: CASSQSSAGLDLGEQYF.

This chain connects TRBV5-1 to TRBJ2-5; TRBD1 matches 9 bases. Germline V gene data show CDR1 as SGHRS and CDR2 as YFSETQ. The trim removed 4 bases at V and 5 bases at J, leaving 9 bases unmatched. The CDR3 has 15 residues. DNA for the CDR3: TGCGCCAGCAGCCTGACAGGGGGAGAGGGGGAGACCCAGTACTTC. This codes for CASSLTGGEGETQYF.

This clone was detected only once. The chain couples TRBV5-6 to TRBJ2-5, with a tentative D call TRBD1 (6 bases). Trimming took off 4 bases at V and 6 bases at J, with 19 bases between the two ends. The CDR3 extends over 15 amino acids. Germline V gives CDR1 SGHDT, CDR2 YYEEEE. The CDR3 loop is CASSRGFGGLKTQYF. CDR3 DNA sequence: TGTGCCAGCAGCCGAGGTTTTGGGGGCCTGAAGACCCAGTACTTC.

The V and J genes are TRBV7-9 and TRBJ2-2, with 8 bases fitting TRBD1. J lost 7 bases, V lost 5 bases, and 9 bases had no gene match. Per the germline V gene, CDR1 is SEHNR and CDR2 is FQNEAQ (reference sequence). This CDR3 contains 15 residues. CDR3 loop: CASSLQGAEDGELFF. The CDR3, as DNA: TGTGCCAGCAGCCTTCAGGGGGCGGAGGACGGGGAGCTGTTTTTT.

V gene TRBV24-1 combines with J gene TRBJ1-5, with a weak D call TRBD1 (6 bases). Trimming removed 0 bases at V and 1 base at J, with 33 bases between. The CDR3 is made up of 24 amino acids. In germline, CDR1 is KGHDR, CDR2 SFDVKD. This chain's CDR3 is CATSDLQVEHPGPFEGGSNQPQHF. The CDR3 nucleotides are TGTGCCACCAGTGATTTGCAAGTTGAGCATCCGGGGCCCTTCGAGGGGGGAAGCAATCAGCCCCAGCATTTT.